This T cell receptor (beta chain) was sequenced during a study of Graves' ophthalmopathy and Graves' hyperthyroidism. Study-wide findings and caveats: Most thyroid clonotypes with frequency above 0.001 were detected in blood too.

Germline CDR1 is SGHTA and CDR2 is FQGTGA. V was pared by 5 bases and J by 4 bases, with 20 bases between. The CDR3 extends over 16 amino acids. This clonotype appeared many times. Its antigen is unknown. Amplification from RNA transcripts yielded the TCR beta CDR3 regions. The workflow started with a first-round RT-PCR run with HTBI primers and then moved on to a second-round multiplex PCR. Using its own MiXCR run on the multiplex PCR reads, TCRdb lists one record per CDR3 protein. The data contain fewer than 400,000 distinct CDR3 sequences, around 18% of them singletons. The sample comprised peripheral blood. The receptor was isolated from a young woman with Graves' ophthalmopathy. The chain is built from TRBV7-3 and TRBJ1-1; D may be TRBD1 (6 bases). The CDR3 nucleotides read TGTGCCAGCAGCCAGGGACCGGGGGCAATTGGCACTGAAGCTTTCTTT. This encodes CASSQGPGAIGTEAFF.